One sample yielded the 23 T cell receptor beta chains listed below, sequenced in a study of blood T cell repertoires in COVID-19. Assay used: immunoSEQ multiplex PCR; TCRdb lists only in-frame clones, some missing. The sample contains more than 75,000 clones, 75% to 90% of which appear only once. The specimen was peripheral blood. Source of these receptors: a man older than 75 with active or convalescent COVID-19.

The rearrangement links TRBV29-1 to TRBJ2-7; 7 nucleotides agree with TRBD1. Germline lookup yields CDR1 SQVTM and CDR2 ANQGSEA. CDR3 length equals 13 residues. The V and J ends lost 6 bases and 2 bases, in that order; junction bases with no gene match: 7. DNA of the CDR3: TGCAGCGTCCGGGGACAGCTGGCCTACGAGCAGTACTTC. Translating gives CSVRGQLAYEQYF.

This chain connects TRBV18 to TRBJ1-1, with 9 bases that match TRBD1. J gave up 4 bases and V 3 bases, and 6 bases lay outside the gene matches. This CDR3 has 15 residues. Germline-derived CDR1 and CDR2 are KGHSH and LQKENI. The CDR3 DNA follows: TGTGCCAGCTCACCTTCCGGGACAGGGACCACTGAAGCTTTCTTT. Translated: CASSPSGTGTTEAFF.

CDR3: CASSFGRRPASTDTQYF. The CDR3 nucleotides read TGTGCCAGCAGCTTCGGACGGAGGCCCGCTAGCACAGATACGCAGTATTTT. The V and J genes are TRBV5-6 and TRBJ2-3; D is possibly TRBD2 (5 bases). The CDR3 extends over 17 amino acids. The V end lost 2 bases, the J end lost 0 bases, and 16 bases lay between the germline ends. The germline V gene has CDR1 SGHDT and CDR2 YYEEEE.

This clone has a single count. The genes are TRBV6-2 or TRBV6-3 and TRBJ2-7, with D possibly being TRBD2 (6 bases). The CDR3 length is 15 residues. Germline-derived CDR1 and CDR2 are MNHEY and SVGEGT. V shed 0 bases and J shed 6 bases, with 15 bases lying between them. The CDR3 sequence: CASSYSRDLPIEQYF. Here the CDR3 DNA reads TGTGCCAGCAGTTACTCGCGGGACCTTCCAATCGAGCAGTACTTC.

The chain uses TRBV7-9 and TRBJ1-2; tentatively, D is TRBD1 (6 bases). Germline V gene sequence: CDR1 SEHNR, CDR2 FQNEAQ (reference sequence). The CDR3 has 12 amino acids. V lost 5 bases and J lost 10, with 14 bases in between. The CDR3 DNA follows: TGTGCCAGCAGCCGGCCAGACAGGAACTACACCTTC. This codes for CASSRPDRNYTF.

This sequence joins TRBV5-1 and TRBJ2-1; D is unclear. V gave up 4 bases and J gave up 7 bases, with 12 bases separating them. CDR1 is SGHRS, CDR2 YFSETQ, per germline. The CDR3 contains 13 residues. The CDR3 bases are TGCGCCAGCAGCGTTTCCAGGCCTAATGAGCAGTTCTTC. Protein product: CASSVSRPNEQFF.

The chain couples TRBV30 to TRBJ2-1; D may be TRBD2 (7 bases). Germline values: CDR1 GTSNPN, CDR2 SVGIG (reference sequence). Trimming pared 5 bases from V and 4 bases from J, leaving 12 bases between. This CDR3 has 13 residues. CDR3 nucleotide sequence: TGTGCCTGGGCGGCGGGGGCTTACAATGAGCAGTTCTTC. Amino acid sequence: CAWAAGAYNEQFF.

The chain has TRBV18 and TRBJ1-2; 8 bases map to TRBD1. J was trimmed by 6 bases and V by 4 bases; bases with no gene match: 4. This CDR3 has 13 residues. Germline V lookup: CDR1 KGHSH, CDR2 LQKENI. CDR3 nucleotide sequence: TGTGCCAGCTCACAACAGACAGGGGATGGCTACACCTTC. Amino acid sequence: CASSQQTGDGYTF.

The genes are TRBV5-4 and TRBJ1-6; tentative D call: TRBD1 (6 bases). The length of the CDR3 is 17 residues. Per germline, CDR1 SGHNT and CDR2 YYREEE (reference sequence). V shed 4 bases and J shed 5 bases, with 19 bases lying between them. CDR3 residues: CASSVGTSLRNNSPLHF. In DNA, the CDR3 is TGTGCCAGCAGCGTAGGGACATCACTAAGGAATAATTCACCCCTCCACTTT.

V and J are TRBV9 and TRBJ2-6; 7 nucleotides line up with TRBD1. This CDR3 comprises 16 residues. J was trimmed by 1 base and V by 4 bases; bases with no gene match: 5. In germline, CDR1 is SGDLS, CDR2 YYNGEE. The CDR3 nucleotides read TGTGCCAGCAGCACCGGGACAGTATCTGGGGCCAACGTCCTGACTTTC. Its translation is CASSTGTVSGANVLTF.

V and J are TRBV28 and TRBJ1-4, with 8 bases aligning to TRBD1. Germline-derived CDR1 and CDR2 are MDHEN and SYDVKM. This CDR3 contains 15 residues. J gave up 2 bases and V 5 bases, and 4 bases lay outside the gene matches. CDR3: CASSQGAGTNEKLFF. The DNA for the CDR3 is TGTGCCAGCAGTCAGGGGGCAGGTACTAATGAAAAACTGTTTTTT. The whole variable domain, filled in from reference TRBV28 and TRBJ1-4, reads DVKVTQSSRYLVKRTGEKVFLECVQDMDHENMFWYRQDPGLGLRLIYFSYDVKMKEKGDIPEGYSVSREKKERFSLILESASTNQTSMYLCASSQGAGTNEKLFFGSGTQLSVL.

The CDR3, as DNA: TGCGCCAGCAGCTTGGCTCCTGATCAGCCCCAGCATTTT. As protein: CASSLAPDQPQHF. The chain carries TRBV5-1 and TRBJ1-5, with unresolved D. Trimming shortened V by 0 bases and J by 5 bases, and 6 bases separated the two germline ends. CDR1 and CDR2 (germline): SGHRS, YFSETQ. This CDR3 comprises 13 residues.

V is TRBV7-9 and J is TRBJ2-7; 12 positions agree with TRBD2. The germline V gene has CDR1 SEHNR and CDR2 FQNEAQ (reference sequence). CDR3 size: 17 residues. The junction had 11 bases not matched to a gene; V was cut back by 2 bases and J by 6 bases. CDR3: CASSLFHLAGGASEQYF. The CDR3 DNA is TGTGCCAGCAGCTTATTCCATCTAGCGGGAGGGGCGTCCGAGCAGTACTTC.

The gene calls are TRBV7-2 and TRBJ1-1, with D perhaps TRBD1 (5 bases). Trimming took off 5 bases at V and 7 bases at J, with 14 bases between the two ends. CDR1 and CDR2 from the germline V gene are SGHTA and FQGNSA. The CDR3 is 13 amino acids. This chain's CDR3 is CASSVVPGDEAFF. CDR3 bases: TGTGCCAGCAGCGTCGTCCCGGGGGATGAAGCTTTCTTT.

V and J are TRBV5-5 and TRBJ2-7, with a weak D call TRBD2 (6 bases). Trimming removed 4 bases at V and 3 bases at J, with 11 bases between. Germline V gene sequence: CDR1 SGHKS, CDR2 YYEKEE (reference sequence). CDR3 length equals 13 residues. The CDR3 loop is CASSRDSNYEQYF. CDR3 DNA sequence: TGTGCCAGCAGCAGGGACTCGAACTACGAGCAGTACTTC.

The J gene is TRBJ1-4, the V gene TRBV5-6; possibly TRBD1 for D (5 bases). Germline-derived CDR1 and CDR2 are SGHDT and YYEEEE. Trimming stripped 4 bases from V and 4 bases from J, with 14 bases between. The CDR3 covers 15 residues. Here the CDR3 reads CASSRTQGYNEKLFF. The DNA of the CDR3 is TGTGCCAGCAGCCGGACGCAGGGATATAATGAAAAACTGTTTTTT.

The rearrangement uses TRBV7-2 and TRBJ1-6; 10 bases are a match to TRBD1. This CDR3 comprises 14 residues. Per the germline V gene, CDR1 is SGHTA and CDR2 is FQGNSA. V gave up 5 bases and J gave up 7 bases; unmatched junction bases: 2. DNA of the CDR3: TGTGCCAGCAGCATGACAGGGGGCAATTCACCCCTCCACTTT. Translating gives CASSMTGGNSPLHF. Supplemented by reference TRBV7-2 and TRBJ1-6, the full variable domain reads GAGVSQSPSNKVTEKGKDVELRCDPISGHTALYWYRQSLGQGLEFLIYFQGNSAPDKSGLPSDRFSAERTGGSVSTLTIQRTQQEDSAVYLCASSMTGGNSPLHFGNGTRLTVT.

The chain carries TRBV24-1 and TRBJ2-1; TRBD2 aligns across 11 bases. CDR3 size: 17 residues. V trimming: 4 bases; J trimming: 7 bases; junction bases outside the gene matches: 11. The V gene's germline CDR1 is KGHDR and CDR2 SFDVKD. This chain's CDR3 is CATSESSSGRTRNEQFF. For the CDR3, the DNA is TGTGCCACCAGTGAGTCGTCTAGCGGGAGGACGAGGAATGAGCAGTTCTTC.

V gene TRBV30 combines with J gene TRBJ2-7, with 8 bases identical to TRBD2. J was trimmed by 7 bases and V by 3 bases; bases with no gene match: 14. This CDR3 spans 15 amino acids. CDR1 is GTSNPN and CDR2 is SVGIG in the germline V gene (reference sequence). CDR3 region: CAWSYGGGNQPEQYF. The CDR3 DNA follows: TGTGCCTGGAGCTACGGCGGGGGGAACCAGCCGGAGCAGTACTTC.

The chain is built from TRBV27 and TRBJ1-2; 7 bases line up with TRBD1. Germline CDR1 reads MNHEY; CDR2 reads SMNVEV (reference sequence). Losses at the gene ends were 4 bases for V and 10 bases for J; bases not matched to a gene: 15. The CDR3 has 15 amino acids. CDR3 nucleotide sequence: TGTGCCAGCAGTTCTCAAGAAGGGGGCAATCGGGTCTACACCTTC. It is translated as CASSSQEGGNRVYTF.

The chain is built from TRBV25-1 and TRBJ2-2; 7 bases fit TRBD2. V dropped 6 bases and J dropped 1; count of bases not matched to a gene: 8. Germline values: CDR1 MGHDK, CDR2 SYGVNS. CDR3 length: 16 residues. CDR3 residues: CASRESGIGNTGELFF. In DNA form, the CDR3 reads TGTGCCAGCAGAGAGAGCGGGATAGGGAACACCGGGGAGCTGTTTTTT.

The chain recombines TRBV7-2 with TRBJ2-3; 15 bases map to TRBD2. Germline trimming cut 3 bases from V and 0 bases from J; bases unmatched to any gene: 7. This CDR3 spans 19 amino acids. Per germline, CDR1 SGHTA and CDR2 FQGNSA. The CDR3 sequence: CASSLGLAGGRASTDTQYF. CDR3 sequence (DNA): TGTGCCAGCAGCTTGGGACTAGCGGGAGGTCGTGCTAGCACAGATACGCAGTATTTT.

This chain joins TRBV28 and TRBJ2-7; 11 positions match TRBD2. This CDR3 is built from 14 residues. Germline V CDR1 and CDR2: MDHEN, SYDVKM. The V gene end was trimmed by 10 bases and the J gene end by 2 bases; junction bases not matched to a gene: 7. Here the CDR3 reads CAITGLADPYEQYF. The CDR3 DNA reads as TGTGCCATAACGGGACTAGCGGACCCCTACGAGCAGTACTTC.